The present TCR beta chain was sequenced within a study of blood T cell repertoires in COVID-19. Study details: Samples taken during acute and convalescent COVID-19 were collected in the United States, Italy and Spain. T cells, B-cell-depleted T cells, or PBMCs supplied cDNA or gDNA.

Per the original data handling: Researchers report that nucleated cell counts were estimated from reference gene primer amplification. Assay used: immunoSEQ multiplex PCR; TCRdb lists only in-frame clones, some missing. V and J calls and clone size follow that table, whereas D and trimming were derived from the DNA. The table shows 200,000 to 300,000 clones, with over 80% occurring only once. The CDR3 has 14 residues. Trimming stripped 11 bases from V and 2 bases from J, with 19 bases between. In germline, CDR1 is SNHLY, CDR2 FYNNEI. The sequence came from a woman in her thirties or forties who had recovered from COVID-19. V and J are TRBV2 and TRBJ2-7, with D perhaps TRBD2 (7 bases). Material for sequencing was peripheral blood. CDR3 nucleotide sequence: TGTGCCGGATGGGCTGGGGGGGCACCCTACGAGCAGTACTTC. Amino acids: CAGWAGGAPYEQYF. The entire variable domain, with the rest obtained from reference TRBV2 and TRBJ2-7, is as follows: EPEVTQTPSHQVTQMGQEVILRCVPISNHLYFYWYRQILGQKVEFLVSFYNNEISEKSEIFDDQFSVERPDGSNFTLKIRSTKLEDSAMYFCAGWAGGAPYEQYFGPGTRLTVT.